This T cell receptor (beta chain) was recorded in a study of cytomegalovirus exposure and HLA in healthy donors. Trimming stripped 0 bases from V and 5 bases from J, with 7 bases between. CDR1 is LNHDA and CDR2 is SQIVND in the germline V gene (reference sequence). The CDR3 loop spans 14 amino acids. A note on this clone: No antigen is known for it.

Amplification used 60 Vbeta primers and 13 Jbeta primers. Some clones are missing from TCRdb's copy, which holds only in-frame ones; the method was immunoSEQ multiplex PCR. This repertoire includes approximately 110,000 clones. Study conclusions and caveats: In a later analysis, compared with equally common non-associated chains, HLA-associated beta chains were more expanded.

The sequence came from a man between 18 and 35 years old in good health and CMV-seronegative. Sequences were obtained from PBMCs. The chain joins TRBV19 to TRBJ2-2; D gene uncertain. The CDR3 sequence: CASSIDPRTGELFF. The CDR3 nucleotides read TGTGCCAGTAGTATAGATCCGCGTACCGGGGAGCTGTTTTTT.